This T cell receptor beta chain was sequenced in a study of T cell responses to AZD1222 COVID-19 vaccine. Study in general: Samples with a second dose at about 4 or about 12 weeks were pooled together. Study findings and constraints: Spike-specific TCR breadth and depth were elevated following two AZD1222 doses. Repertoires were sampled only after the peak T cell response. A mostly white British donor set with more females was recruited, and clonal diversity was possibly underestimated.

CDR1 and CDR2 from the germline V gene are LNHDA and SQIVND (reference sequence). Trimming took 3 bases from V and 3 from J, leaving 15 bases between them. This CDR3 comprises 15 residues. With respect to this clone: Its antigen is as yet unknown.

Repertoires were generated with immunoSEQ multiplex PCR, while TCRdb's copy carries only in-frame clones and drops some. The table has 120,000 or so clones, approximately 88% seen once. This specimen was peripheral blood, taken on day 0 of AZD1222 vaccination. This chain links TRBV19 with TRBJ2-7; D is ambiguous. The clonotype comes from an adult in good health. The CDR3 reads CASSIDHSSNYEQYF. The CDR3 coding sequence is TGTGCCAGTAGTATTGACCATTCATCGAACTACGAGCAGTACTTC.